This entry concerns a single T cell receptor beta chain. The antigen it binds to is not known. Per-base quality was not reported, and no clone a single base away is much larger than it. From a lookup of the germline V gene, CDR1 and CDR2 are SGDLS and YYNGEE. Including the terminal cysteine and phenylalanine, the CDR3 comprises 16 residues. Just the 48-base CDR3 DNA is kept, in frame starting at base 1. V is reduced by 4 bases and J by 0 bases, leaving a spacing of 17 bases between them. The protocol used for the library was PCR. The sequencing machine was an Illumina HiSeq 4000. Bulk TCR libraries were made following a previously described method, with the TCR primers given in Table S5. Purification of total RNA was performed with the Qiagen AllPrep DNA/RNA kit. Before analysis, reads from multiple sequencing runs of one library were combined. The paper's data handling went like this. Reads were retained only if an exact TCR constant sequence was present, and the retained reads were trimmed to 150 nt and grouped according to their 12-nt molecular barcodes. Reads within each barcode group were sub-clustered using a 15% Levenshtein threshold, and quality-weighted consensus sequences were constructed for each RNA molecule. Non-functional sequences were filtered out, along with any lower-count sequence sitting one edit away from another sequence. On the basis of fitting two negative binomial distributions, barcode sub-clusters with fewer than 20% of the maximum read count were discarded. TCRdb reran the public reads through fastp at Q25 and MiXCR, keeping productive beta chains. Entries that share a CDR3 protein sequence are merged under the most common genes and DNA. TCRdb's processing, not the authors' own work, is the source of the V and J calls. Present in this sample are around 470,000 distinct CDR3 sequences, 20% to 25% of which were seen just once. The ten biggest clones cover about 0.8% of the sample.

Libraries of naive CD8 T cells were generated from roughly 20,000 to 1,000,000 sorted cells, with 10%, 30% or 50% of the purified RNA used. On a BD FACSAria II, naive CD8 T cells were FACS-sorted as CD8+CD4-CCR7+CD45RA+ and collected into RLT Plus buffer. Detection sensitivity was tested by spiking Jurkat RNA equal to some 10 TCR copies' worth into samples containing about 18,000-1,000,000 naive CD8 T cells. CD8 T cells were enriched with RosetteSep CD8+ T Cell Enrichment Cocktail and Ficoll-Paque, followed by ACK red cell lysis. These data originate in a study of molecular identifiers for immune sequencing clone quantification (dated by TCRdb to the late 2010s). Notes on the research overall: For a replicate experiment, RNA from around 20,000 or 100,000 naive CD8 T cells was divided into five aliquots, and four of the five aliquots were sequenced. This methods study benchmarked molecular-identifier clustering-based TCR repertoire sequencing (MIDCIRS) and TCR RNA copy counting, using CD8 T cells to do so. The study at large found these results: Modeling estimated around 3.2 recovered TCR RNA copies per cell, compared with about 10 by digital PCR, which implies around 33% capture efficiency. In CMV-specific effector cells, clones with more than 20 RNA copies contained over 97% of molecules, whereas in naive cells such clones contained under 1% of molecules. When barcode sub-clustering was omitted, TCR diversity was inflated by chimeric consensus sequences, with chimeras reaching as high as 47%. Even against a background of one million naive CD8 T cells, spiked-in Jurkat TCR RNA amounting to a single cell's worth was reported to be detectable. Highly expanded clone sizes could be underestimated because identical TCR molecules may share a barcode. Spiked-in Jurkat TCR RNA (roughly 10 copies' worth), which is not part of the donor repertoire, was contained in the naive libraries.

The sequenced sample consisted of naive CD8+ T cells from blood, with Jurkat cell RNA spiked in. The sample's cell subset or site label, in plain terms: FACS-sorted CD8+CD4-CCR7+CD45RA+ naive T cells. Recombination joined TRBV9 with TRBJ2-7, with the D gene uncertain. This receptor was identified in a human donor in good health. Some libraries in this study had Jurkat cell RNA spiked in. CDR3 region: CASSTSPDSVSYEQYF. Here is the DNA: TGTGCCAGCAGCACCAGCCCCGACTCAGTCTCCTACGAGCAGTACTTC.